This T cell receptor (beta chain) was sequenced during a study of T cell repertoires and HLA-DP antigens. V gave up 0 bases and J gave up 5 bases; unmatched junction bases: 6. Germline V gives CDR1 SGHRS, CDR2 YFSETQ. The CDR3 is 16 residues long. Assay: immunoSEQ multiplex PCR; the TCRdb copy retains only in-frame clones and omits some. The sample records over 60,000 clones, around four fifths being singletons. On this clone itself: The antigen is undetermined.

The receptor's source is a man aged 60 to 75 in good health and CMV-seronegative. The chain links TRBV5-1 to TRBJ2-5; 11 bases map to TRBD2. The sample consisted of CD4+ T cells from PBMCs. In nucleotides, the CDR3 is TGCGCCAGCAGCTTGGGTACTAGCGGGGGCTCGGAGACCCAGTACTTC. This sequence encodes CASSLGTSGGSETQYF.